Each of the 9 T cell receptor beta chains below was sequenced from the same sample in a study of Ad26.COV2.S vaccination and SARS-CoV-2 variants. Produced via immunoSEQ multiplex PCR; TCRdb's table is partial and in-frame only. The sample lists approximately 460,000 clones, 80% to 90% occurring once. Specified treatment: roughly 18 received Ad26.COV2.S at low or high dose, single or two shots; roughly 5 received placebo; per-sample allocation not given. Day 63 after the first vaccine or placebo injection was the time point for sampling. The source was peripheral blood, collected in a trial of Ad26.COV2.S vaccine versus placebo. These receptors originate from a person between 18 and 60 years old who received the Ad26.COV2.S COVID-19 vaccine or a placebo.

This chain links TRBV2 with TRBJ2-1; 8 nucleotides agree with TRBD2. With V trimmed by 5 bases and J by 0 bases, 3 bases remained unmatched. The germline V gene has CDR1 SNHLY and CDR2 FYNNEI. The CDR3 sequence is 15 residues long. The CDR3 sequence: CASSFSGASYNEQFF. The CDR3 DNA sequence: TGTGCCAGCAGTTTTAGCGGGGCCTCCTACAATGAGCAGTTCTTC.

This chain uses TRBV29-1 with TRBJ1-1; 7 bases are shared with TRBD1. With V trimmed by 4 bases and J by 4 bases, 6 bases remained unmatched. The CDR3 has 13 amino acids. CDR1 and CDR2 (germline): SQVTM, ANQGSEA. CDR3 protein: CSVVRTGGTEAFF. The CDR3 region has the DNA TGCAGCGTTGTCCGGACAGGAGGCACTGAAGCTTTCTTT.

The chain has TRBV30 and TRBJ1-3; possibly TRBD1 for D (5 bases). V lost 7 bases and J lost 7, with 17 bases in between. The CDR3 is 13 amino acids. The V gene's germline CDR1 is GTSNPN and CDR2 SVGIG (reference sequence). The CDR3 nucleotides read TGTGCCTCAACGGCAGGGCAGAGTAACACCATATATTTT. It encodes CASTAGQSNTIYF.

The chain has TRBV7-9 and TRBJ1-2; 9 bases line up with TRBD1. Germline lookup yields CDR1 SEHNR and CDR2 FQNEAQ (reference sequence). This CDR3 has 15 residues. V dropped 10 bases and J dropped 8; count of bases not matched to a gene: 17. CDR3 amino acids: CATDRIGTGRRGYTF. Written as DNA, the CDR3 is TGTGCCACAGACAGGATTGGGACAGGGCGCCGGGGCTACACCTTC. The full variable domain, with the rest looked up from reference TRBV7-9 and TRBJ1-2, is DTGVSQNPRHKITKRGQNVTFRCDPISEHNRLYWYRQTLGQGPEFLTYFQNEAQLEKSRLLSDRFSAERPKGSFSTLEIQRTEQGDSAMYLCATDRIGTGRRGYTFGSGTRLTVV.

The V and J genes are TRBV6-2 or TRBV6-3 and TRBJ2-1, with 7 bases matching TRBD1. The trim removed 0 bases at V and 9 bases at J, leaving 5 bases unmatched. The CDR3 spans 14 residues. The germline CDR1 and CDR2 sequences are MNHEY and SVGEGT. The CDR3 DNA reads TGTGCCAGCAGTTACTCGATAGAGGGGGCTGAGCAGTTCTTC. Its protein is CASSYSIEGAEQFF.

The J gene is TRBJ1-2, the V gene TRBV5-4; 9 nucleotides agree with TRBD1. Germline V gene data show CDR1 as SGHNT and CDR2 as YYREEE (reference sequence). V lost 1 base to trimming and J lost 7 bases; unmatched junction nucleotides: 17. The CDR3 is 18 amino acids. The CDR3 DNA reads TGTGCCAGCAGCTTGCTGGGGGCAGCTGACAGGGGGACCTCTGGCTACACCTTC. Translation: CASSLLGAADRGTSGYTF. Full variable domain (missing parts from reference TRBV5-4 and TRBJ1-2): ETGVTQSPTHLIKTRGQQVTLRCSSQSGHNTVSWYQQALGQGPQFIFQYYREEENGRGNFPPRFSGLQFPNYSSELNVNALELDDSALYLCASSLLGAADRGTSGYTFGSGTRLTVV.

The CDR3 DNA reads as TGTGCCAGCAGCGTCAGGGTTTCGGCAGTGACAAATGAGCAGTTCTTC. Protein: CASSVRVSAVTNEQFF. The chain couples TRBV7-3 to TRBJ2-1; weak D call: TRBD1 (5 bases). CDR1 SGHTA and CDR2 FQGTGA come from the germline V gene. The CDR3 is made up of 16 amino acids. The germline V and J ends were trimmed by 5 bases and 7 bases, with 21 bases remaining between them.

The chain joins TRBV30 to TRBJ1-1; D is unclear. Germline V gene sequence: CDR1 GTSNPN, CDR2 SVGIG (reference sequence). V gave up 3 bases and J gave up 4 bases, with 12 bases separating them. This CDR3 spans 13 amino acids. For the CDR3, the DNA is TGTGCCTGGAGGGGCGGGTTTAGCACTGAAGCTTTCTTT. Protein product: CAWRGGFSTEAFF.

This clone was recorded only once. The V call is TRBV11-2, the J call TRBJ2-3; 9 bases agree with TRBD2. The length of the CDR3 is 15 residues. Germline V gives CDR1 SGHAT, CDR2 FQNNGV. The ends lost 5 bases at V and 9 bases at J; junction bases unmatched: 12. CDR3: CASSPRPQREETQYF. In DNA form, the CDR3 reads TGTGCCAGCAGCCCAAGGCCTCAGCGGGAGGAGACGCAGTATTTT.